This TCR beta chain was observed in a study of blood T cell repertoires in COVID-19. On the study more broadly: PBMCs, B-cell-depleted T cells, or T cells were the source of the cDNA or gDNA that made up the material.

Generated by immunoSEQ multiplex PCR, the TCRdb table keeps only in-frame clones and is missing some. Of about 54,000 clones in the sample, roughly 85% were seen once. Germline CDR1 reads SGHVS; CDR2 reads FNYEAQ. This CDR3 region has 15 residues. J was trimmed by 2 bases and V by 1 base; bases with no gene match: 4. The TCR comes from a human donor in a cohort sampled during active COVID-19. The chain couples TRBV7-6 to TRBJ2-7, with TRBD1 matching over 8 bases. The sample consisted of peripheral blood. CDR3 region: CASSLGQGTPYEQYF. CDR3 bases: TGTGCCAGCAGCTTAGGACAGGGGACCCCCTACGAGCAGTACTTC.